This is a list of T cell receptor beta chains from one sample in a study of beta chain features in type 1 diabetes. Repertoires were generated with immunoSEQ multiplex PCR, while TCRdb's copy carries only in-frame clones and drops some. Among under 300,000 clones listed, 25% to 30% were seen once. The sequencing input was central memory CD4+ T cells from blood. These receptors all stem from a man younger than 40 in good health. The conserved cysteine and the conserved F or W are not part of the CDR3 here. Rows may omit the clone size; those that give it use once, few, many or a size class.

v_gene	abundance	j_gene	CDR3aa
TRBV11-3	NA	TRBJ2-5	ASSQLAGARETQY
TRBV29-1	NA	TRBJ1-1	SVLPGGRNTEAF
TRBV5-4	NA	TRBJ2-3	ASGFQSGSTDTQY
TRBV7-2	few	TRBJ2-5	ASSLDSGYQETQY
TRBV25-1	few	TRBJ2-1	ASSEPGPSNEQF
TRBV7-2	few	TRBJ2-7	ASSSSSYEQY
TRBV30	NA	TRBJ1-2	AWSSQGAPSFSYGYT
TRBV9	NA	TRBJ2-3	ASSGGVLADTQY
TRBV29-1	few	TRBJ2-1	SVQVFYSYNEQF
TRBV5-1	few	TRBJ1-1	ASSSQGRGDTEAF
TRBV4-3	few	TRBJ2-1	ASSQDPGQRNEQF
TRBV28	few	TRBJ1-3	ASSGTASGNTIY
TRBV5-1	few	TRBJ2-3	ASSLTGDTQY
TRBV6-1	few	TRBJ1-1	ASRNSAGGTTEAF
TRBV18	NA	TRBJ2-3	ASSPRRGGLSTDTQY
TRBV10-3	few	TRBJ2-7	AIKTGTESYEQY
TRBV29-1	few	TRBJ2-1	SVTGTYNEQF
TRBV21-1	few	TRBJ2-2	ASSTRPTYRGLF
TRBV2	few	TRBJ2-5	ASKGQGGETQY
TRBV9	NA	TRBJ2-3	ASSKRQSDTDTQY
TRBV5-6	NA	TRBJ1-6	ASSSNPQGPLH
TRBV5-4	NA	TRBJ2-7	ASGSPNEQY
TRBV11-3	NA	TRBJ2-4	ASSPTSKDIQY
TRBV30	NA	TRBJ2-1	AWSVQGGAYNEQF
TRBV6-6	few	TRBJ1-1	ASSNFDRGLNTEAF
TRBV5-6	NA	TRBJ2-6	ASSQRDRGYSSGANVLT
TRBV5-4	few	NA	ASSLTGGPAVSEQY
TRBV2	once	TRBJ2-7	ASSATVSYEQY
TRBV29-1	few	TRBJ2-1	SVLSGRGTNEQF
TRBV7-2	few	TRBJ1-5	ASSLAAGKGQPQH
TRBV30	few	TRBJ2-6	ACTSRGSFSGANVLT
TRBV5-1	NA	TRBJ1-2	ASSLSPGLNYGYT
TRBV29-1	once	TRBJ1-1	SVEWGIGTEAF
TRBV19	NA	TRBJ2-5	ASSETWREETQY
TRBV5-1	few	TRBJ2-5	ASSLGSGLETQY
TRBV7-2	NA	TRBJ2-5	ASSPSSGGTQETQY
TRBV19	NA	TRBJ2-5	ASSRTVQETQY
TRBV6-1	NA	TRBJ1-2	ASSVQGTLYGYT